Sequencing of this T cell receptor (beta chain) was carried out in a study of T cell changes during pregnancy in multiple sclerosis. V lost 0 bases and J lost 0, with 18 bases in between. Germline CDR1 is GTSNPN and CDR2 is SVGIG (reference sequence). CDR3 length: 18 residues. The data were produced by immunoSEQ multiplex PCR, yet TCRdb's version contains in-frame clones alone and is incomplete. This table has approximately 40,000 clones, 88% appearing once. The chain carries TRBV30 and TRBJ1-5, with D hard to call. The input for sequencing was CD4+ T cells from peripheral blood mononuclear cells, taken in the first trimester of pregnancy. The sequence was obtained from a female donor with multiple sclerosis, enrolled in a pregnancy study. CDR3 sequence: CAWSVKRSSENSNQPQHF. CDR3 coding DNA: TGTGCCTGGAGTGTTAAGCGCAGCTCAGAGAATAGCAATCAGCCCCAGCATTTT. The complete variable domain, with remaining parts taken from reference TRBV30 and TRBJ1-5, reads SQTIHQWPATLVQPVGSPLSLECTVEGTSNPNLYWYRQAAGRGLQLLFYSVGIGQISSEVPQNLSASRPQDRQFILSSKKLLLSDSGFYLCAWSVKRSSENSNQPQHFGDGTRLSIL.